This T cell receptor beta chain emerged from a study of identical twins. Study results and limitations: There was more out-of-frame TCR alpha sharing in monozygotic twins than models estimated. Alpha sequences out of frame and shared by twins had excess low generation probability. In zero-insertion analyses, partial confounding could arise from invariant MAIT and iNKT cells.

This clonotype was observed at least ten times. Its antigen is currently unknown. Template switching, a step in the protocol, added a universal primer site, and cDNA carried unique molecular identifiers. MiXCR was run by TCRdb on the 5' RACE reads, yielding one entry per CDR3 protein. This table has roughly 1.6 million distinct CDR3 sequences, more than 30% appearing once. CDR3 length: 12 amino acids. Sequences were obtained from cord blood. V and J are TRBV21-1 and TRBJ2-5; the listed D gene, TRBD1, was not tested against the DNA. TRBV21-1 counts as a pseudogene. The source of this sequence is a newborn girl in good health. The CDR3 loop is CASSDREETQYF. Here the CDR3 DNA reads TGTGCCAGCAGTGACAGGGAAGAGACCCAGTACTTC.